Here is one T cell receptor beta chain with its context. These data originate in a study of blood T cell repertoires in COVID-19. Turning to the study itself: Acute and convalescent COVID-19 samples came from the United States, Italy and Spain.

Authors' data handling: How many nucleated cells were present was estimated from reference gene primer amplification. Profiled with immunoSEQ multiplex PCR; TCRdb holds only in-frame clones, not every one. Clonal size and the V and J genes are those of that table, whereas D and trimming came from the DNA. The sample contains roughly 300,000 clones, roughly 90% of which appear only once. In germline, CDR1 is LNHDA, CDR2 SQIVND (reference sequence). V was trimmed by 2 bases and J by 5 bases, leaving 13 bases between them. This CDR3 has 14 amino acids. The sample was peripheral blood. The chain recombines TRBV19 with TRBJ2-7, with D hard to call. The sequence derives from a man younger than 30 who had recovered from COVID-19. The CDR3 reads CASSISMSLHEQYF. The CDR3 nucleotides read TGTGCCAGTAGTATATCTATGTCCCTCCACGAGCAGTACTTC.